A single sample gave rise to the 2 T cell receptor beta chains below, sequenced in a study of T cell responses to AZD1222 COVID-19 vaccine. Method: immunoSEQ multiplex PCR; TCRdb's copy keeps in-frame clones and lacks some. The repertoire holds some 120,000 clones, with approximately 90% as singletons. The sequencing here drew on peripheral blood, taken on day 0 of AZD1222 vaccination. Every receptor here comes from an adult in good health.

J is TRBJ2-1 and V is TRBV28; no firm D call. Germline V lookup: CDR1 MDHEN, CDR2 SYDVKM. V was clipped by 4 bases and J by 4 bases, with 11 bases between them. The CDR3 consists of 14 residues. Here the CDR3 DNA reads TGTGCCAGCAGTTCCCATTTAGGGTACAATGAGCAGTTCTTC. Protein sequence: CASSSHLGYNEQFF.

J is TRBJ2-1 and V is TRBV2, with TRBD1 identical over 7 bases. With V trimmed by 6 bases and J by 9 bases, 5 bases remained unmatched. Germline CDR1 is SNHLY and CDR2 is FYNNEI. This CDR3 has 12 amino acids. The CDR3 protein is CASSGDSGEQFF. As DNA, the CDR3 is TGTGCCAGCAGCGGGGACAGCGGTGAGCAGTTCTTC.